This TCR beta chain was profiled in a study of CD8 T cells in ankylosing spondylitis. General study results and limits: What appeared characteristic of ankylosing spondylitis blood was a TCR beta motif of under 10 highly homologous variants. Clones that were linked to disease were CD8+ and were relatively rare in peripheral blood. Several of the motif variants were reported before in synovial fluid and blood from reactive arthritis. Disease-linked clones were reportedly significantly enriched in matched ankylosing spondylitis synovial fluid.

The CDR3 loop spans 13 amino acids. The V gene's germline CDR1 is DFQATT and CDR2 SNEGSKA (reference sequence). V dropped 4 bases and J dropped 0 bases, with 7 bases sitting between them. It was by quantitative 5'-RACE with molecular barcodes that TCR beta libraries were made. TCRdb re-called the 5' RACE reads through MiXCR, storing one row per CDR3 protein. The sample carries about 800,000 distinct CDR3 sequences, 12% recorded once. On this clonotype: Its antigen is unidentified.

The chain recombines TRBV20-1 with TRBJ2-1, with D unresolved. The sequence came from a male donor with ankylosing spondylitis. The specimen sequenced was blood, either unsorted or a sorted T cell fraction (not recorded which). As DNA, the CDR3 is TGCAGTGCTATTCAGCGCTCCTACAATGAGCAGTTCTTC. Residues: CSAIQRSYNEQFF.